The clone carrying this T cell receptor beta chain was observed a single time. This entry comes from a study of cytomegalovirus exposure and HLA in healthy donors. Study details: A data release that came early held 75 million to 85 million unique TCRs from HLA-typed donors.

PCR was performed using 60 Vbeta and 13 Jbeta primers. The assay was immunoSEQ multiplex PCR, and TCRdb's table has in-frame clones only and misses some. The sample comprises 100,000 or so clones, approximately 77% of which are singletons, and less than 5% rests with the top ten. V gave up 0 bases and J gave up 0 bases, with 12 bases separating them. Germline assignment: CDR1 SEHNR and CDR2 FQNEAQ (reference sequence). CDR3 length: 16 residues. The source is a woman in her 40s in good health and CMV-seronegative. V gene TRBV7-9 combines with J gene TRBJ2-7; D gene ambiguous. Input material: PBMCs. CDR3 nucleotide sequence: TGTGCCAGCAGCTTAGCGCTCCGATACACCTCCTACGAGCAGTACTTC. Protein sequence: CASSLALRYTSYEQYF. Using reference TRBV7-9 and TRBJ2-7 for the parts outside the CDR3, the full variable domain is DTGVSQNPRHKITKRGQNVTFRCDPISEHNRLYWYRQTLGQGPEFLTYFQNEAQLEKSRLLSDRFSAERPKGSFSTLEIQRTEQGDSAMYLCASSLALRYTSYEQYFGPGTRLTVT.